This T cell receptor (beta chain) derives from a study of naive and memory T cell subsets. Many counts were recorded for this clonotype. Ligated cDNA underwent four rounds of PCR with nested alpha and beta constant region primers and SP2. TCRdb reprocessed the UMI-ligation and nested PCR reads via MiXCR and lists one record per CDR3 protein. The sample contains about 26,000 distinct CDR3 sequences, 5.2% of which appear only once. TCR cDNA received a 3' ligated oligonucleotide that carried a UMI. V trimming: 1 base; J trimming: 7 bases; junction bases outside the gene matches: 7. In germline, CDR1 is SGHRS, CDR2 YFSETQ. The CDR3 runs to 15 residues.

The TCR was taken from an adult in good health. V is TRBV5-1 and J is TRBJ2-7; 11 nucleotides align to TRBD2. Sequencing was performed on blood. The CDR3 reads CASSLIAGGPGEQYF. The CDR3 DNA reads TGCGCCAGCAGCTTGATAGCGGGAGGGCCGGGGGAGCAGTACTTC.